The 21 T cell receptor beta chains presented below share a single source sample, sequenced in a study of blood T cell repertoires in COVID-19. TCRdb's table, derived via immunoSEQ multiplex PCR, lists solely in-frame clones and lacks some. The sample comprises approximately 300,000 clones, about 90% of which are singletons, and around 6.6% rests with the top ten. Sequencing was performed on peripheral blood. The source is a man aged 18 to 30 who had recovered from COVID-19.

The chain couples TRBV30 to TRBJ1-2; D call uncertain. The length of the CDR3 is 11 residues. Deletions cut 0 bases from V and 5 bases from J, with 4 bases between. CDR1 and CDR2 (germline): GTSNPN, SVGIG (reference sequence). DNA of the CDR3: TGTGCCTGGAGTGTGTCATATGGCTACACCTTC. Translating it yields CAWSVSYGYTF.

This sequence joins TRBV9 and TRBJ2-5; 7 bases are shared with TRBD2. The CDR3 contains 15 residues. Germline V gene sequence: CDR1 SGDLS, CDR2 YYNGEE. Unmatched junction bases numbered 2, after V lost 0 bases and J lost 0 bases. The CDR3 is CASSVGAGDQETQYF. DNA of the CDR3: TGTGCCAGCAGCGTAGGGGCGGGGGACCAAGAGACCCAGTACTTC.

This chain joins TRBV19 and TRBJ1-4; 7 bases fit TRBD1. The CDR3 consists of 14 residues. Germline assignment: CDR1 LNHDA and CDR2 SQIVND (reference sequence). V lost 1 base, J lost 8 bases, and 4 bases stayed unmatched. The CDR3 sequence is CASSIVGTVEKLFF. CDR3 bases: TGTGCCAGTAGTATAGTAGGGACAGTCGAAAAACTGTTTTTT. Drawing the rest from reference TRBV19 and TRBJ1-4, the complete variable domain is DGGITQSPKYLFRKEGQNVTLSCEQNLNHDAMYWYRQDPGQGLRLIYYSQIVNDFQKGDIAEGYSVSREKKESFPLTVTSAQKNPTAFYLCASSIVGTVEKLFFGSGTQLSVL.

The rearrangement joins TRBV6-1 to TRBJ2-1, with TRBD1 matching 9 bases. Trimming removed 6 bases from V and 1 base from J; junction bases left unmatched: 13. Germline V gene data show CDR1 as MNHNS and CDR2 as SASEGT. The CDR3 runs to 18 residues. CDR3: CASREYLGQGLSYNEQFF. Written as DNA, the CDR3 is TGTGCCAGCAGAGAATACTTAGGACAGGGGTTGTCCTACAATGAGCAGTTCTTC.

In regard to this clone: Within the sample, other DNA sequences also encode this same CDR3. The chain has TRBV7-2 and TRBJ1-5; weak D call: TRBD1 (5 bases). Trimming removed 0 bases at V and 1 base at J, with 10 bases between. The germline V gene has CDR1 SGHTA and CDR2 FQGNSA. The CDR3 extends over 16 amino acids. In nucleotides, the CDR3 is TGTGCCAGCAGCTTAGCTCTTCGGGGGAGCAATCAGCCCCAGCATTTT. Amino acid sequence: CASSLALRGSNQPQHF. The full variable domain, rest sourced from reference TRBV7-2 and TRBJ1-5, is GAGVSQSPSNKVTEKGKDVELRCDPISGHTALYWYRQSLGQGLEFLIYFQGNSAPDKSGLPSDRFSAERTGGSVSTLTIQRTQQEDSAVYLCASSLALRGSNQPQHFGDGTRLSIL.

The CDR3 spells CASSLLGTGKGTDTQYF. For the CDR3, the DNA is TGCGCCAGCAGCTTGCTCGGGACAGGGAAGGGCACAGATACGCAGTATTTT. The V gene is TRBV5-1, the J gene TRBJ2-3, with 9 bases aligning to TRBD1. V was pared by 1 base and J by 1 base, with 7 bases of the junction left unmatched. Germline V gives CDR1 SGHRS, CDR2 YFSETQ. The CDR3 has 17 amino acids.

V and J are TRBV19 and TRBJ2-1, with 7 bases identical to TRBD2. Germline V CDR1 and CDR2: LNHDA, SQIVND (reference sequence). The J segment lost 3 bases and the V segment lost 1 base, leaving 3 bases of the junction unmatched. This CDR3 comprises 15 residues. The CDR3 bases are TGTGCCAGTAGTATAGGGGCGGGGGTCTACAATGAGCAGTTCTTC. This encodes CASSIGAGVYNEQFF. The whole variable domain, remainder taken from reference TRBV19 and TRBJ2-1, is DGGITQSPKYLFRKEGQNVTLSCEQNLNHDAMYWYRQDPGQGLRLIYYSQIVNDFQKGDIAEGYSVSREKKESFPLTVTSAQKNPTAFYLCASSIGAGVYNEQFFGPGTRLTVL.

V usage is TRBV10-3 and J usage is TRBJ2-1; 9 bases are a match to TRBD1. Germline CDR1 and CDR2: ENHRY and SYGVKD. CDR3 length equals 16 residues. V gave up 10 bases and J gave up 5 bases; unmatched junction bases: 15. DNA for the CDR3: TGTGCCACCCACGAACAGGGGGCGAGTATTAACAATGAGCAGTTCTTC. This sequence encodes CATHEQGASINNEQFF.

The chain has TRBV5-6 and TRBJ1-5, with 7 positions matching TRBD1. The junction had 2 bases not matched to a gene; V was cut back by 0 bases and J by 5 bases. The CDR3 has 14 residues. Germline V gene lookup returns CDR1 SGHDT and CDR2 YYEEEE. The CDR3 DNA sequence: TGTGCCAGCAGCTTGGGACAGGGAGATCAGCCCCAGCATTTT. As protein: CASSLGQGDQPQHF.

This clone showed up just a few times. The V call is TRBV5-1, the J call TRBJ2-1; no clear D gene. V was cut by 0 bases and J by 3 bases, with 10 bases left in between. This CDR3 comprises 15 residues. The germline V gene has CDR1 SGHRS and CDR2 YFSETQ. The CDR3 is CASSLADTVYNEQFF. CDR3 in DNA: TGCGCCAGCAGCTTGGCCGACACAGTCTACAATGAGCAGTTCTTC.

This chain joins TRBV18 and TRBJ1-2; D call uncertain. This CDR3 is built from 16 residues. The germline gives CDR1 KGHSH, CDR2 LQKENI. V was trimmed by 0 bases and J by 8 bases, leaving 19 bases between them. The CDR3 spells CASSPPGSSSPYGYTF. In DNA, the CDR3 is TGTGCCAGCTCACCACCGGGGTCGTCTAGCCCCTACGGCTACACCTTC.

The genes are TRBV18 and TRBJ1-1, with a weak D call TRBD1 (5 bases). The CDR3 is 14 residues long. Trimming stripped 10 bases from V and 1 base from J, with 16 bases between. Germline-derived CDR1 and CDR2 are KGHSH and LQKENI. The CDR3 DNA follows: TGTGCCACCGCGACTGTGACAGAGAACACTGAAGCTTTCTTT. It specifies CATATVTENTEAFF.

The V gene is TRBV30, the J gene TRBJ1-4; 7 bases map to TRBD1. J gave up 2 bases and V 2 bases, and 8 bases lay outside the gene matches. The CDR3 spans 16 residues. Germline values: CDR1 GTSNPN, CDR2 SVGIG (reference sequence). The CDR3 region has the DNA TGTGCCTGGAGTCCCACCCCGACAGGGACTAATGAAAAACTGTTTTTT. Translation gives CAWSPTPTGTNEKLFF. Together with reference TRBV30 and TRBJ1-4, the CDR3 gives the full variable domain: SQTIHQWPATLVQPVGSPLSLECTVEGTSNPNLYWYRQAAGRGLQLLFYSVGIGQISSEVPQNLSASRPQDRQFILSSKKLLLSDSGFYLCAWSPTPTGTNEKLFFGSGTQLSVL.

This chain connects TRBV5-1 to TRBJ1-1, with unresolved D. The CDR3 is 16 amino acids. Germline values: CDR1 SGHRS, CDR2 YFSETQ. The V and J ends lost 3 bases and 1 base respectively, with 16 bases between them. In DNA form, the CDR3 reads TGCGCCAGCAGCTCCGCTGAACAAAATGGGAACACTGAAGCTTTCTTT. Amino acid sequence: CASSSAEQNGNTEAFF.

This clone was seen a single time. The rearrangement joins TRBV11-2 to TRBJ2-3; a weak D match, TRBD1 (5 bases). Germline V gene data show CDR1 as SGHAT and CDR2 as FQNNGV. The CDR3 is 16 amino acids. Trimming pared 4 bases from V and 2 bases from J, leaving 16 bases between. This CDR3 is CASSSQAGPYTDTQYF. The CDR3 bases are TGTGCCAGCAGCTCCCAGGCAGGGCCCTACACAGATACGCAGTATTTT.

The chain carries TRBV28 and TRBJ2-7; possible D gene TRBD1, 5 bases. V lost 6 bases, J lost 3 bases, and 9 bases lay in between. The germline V gene has CDR1 MDHEN and CDR2 SYDVKM. This CDR3 has 12 residues. The chain's CDR3 is CASRTDIYEQYF. CDR3 nucleotides: TGTGCCAGCAGGACAGACATCTACGAGCAGTACTTC.

The chain is built from TRBV2 and TRBJ2-7; the D gene is possibly TRBD1 (6 bases). The CDR3 sequence is 13 residues long. Trimming cost V 6 bases and J 6 bases, with 15 bases left between them. Germline V gene sequence: CDR1 SNHLY, CDR2 FYNNEI. CDR3 protein: CASRYPQGVEQYF. The CDR3 DNA is TGTGCCAGCAGGTACCCACAGGGAGTCGAGCAGTACTTC.

The chain uses TRBV7-9 and TRBJ2-7; possible D gene TRBD2, 7 bases. Germline CDR1 reads SEHNR; CDR2 reads FQNEAQ (reference sequence). The length of the CDR3 is 16 residues. The V end was cut by 7 bases, the J end by 0 bases, with 19 bases between. The CDR3 spells CASNPGSGGPSYEQYF. The CDR3 coding sequence is TGTGCCAGCAACCCGGGCTCGGGGGGCCCCTCCTACGAGCAGTACTTC.

The chain couples TRBV6-2 or TRBV6-3 to TRBJ2-7; possible D gene TRBD2, 5 bases. The CDR3 is 17 residues long. The germline V gene encodes CDR1 MNHEY and CDR2 SVGEGT. Trimming left V 2 bases short and J 1 base short, with 18 bases between. CDR3 residues: CASSYRVGSGMSYEQYF. The CDR3 DNA reads TGTGCCAGCAGTTACAGGGTAGGGAGCGGTATGTCCTACGAGCAGTACTTC.

This rearrangement joins TRBV3-1 (or the pseudogene TRBV3-2) to TRBJ2-5, with TRBD1 matching 8 bases. The length of the CDR3 is 16 residues. V lost 1 base, J lost 5 bases, and 9 bases stayed unmatched. Germline V CDR1 and CDR2: LGHDT, YNNKEL (reference sequence). CDR3 nucleotides: TGTGCCAGCAGCCAAGGATCCGGGACAGGTGCCGAGACCCAGTACTTC. This gives the protein CASSQGSGTGAETQYF.

This chain uses TRBV5-5 with TRBJ1-1, with TRBD1 as a possible D gene (5 bases). Germline CDR1 is SGHKS and CDR2 is YYEKEE (reference sequence). The CDR3 has 16 residues. V lost 0 bases, J lost 3 bases, and 15 bases lay in between. The CDR3 nucleotides read TGTGCCAGCAGCTTGGGGGGCTCTTACGGTCACACTGAAGCTTTCTTT. Protein sequence: CASSLGGSYGHTEAFF.